This is a list of T cell receptor beta chains from one sample in a study of CXCR3-negative and CXCR3-positive naive CD8 T cells. TCRdb reprocessed the 5' RACE reads and stores each CDR3 protein as one record, lacking DNA. The sample data list tens of thousands of distinct CDR3 sequences. The sequencing input was naive CXCR3+ CD8+ T cells from blood. The receptors were sampled from a human donor in good health. Some clones in this sample may be carry-over from other donors' samples. Each CDR3 is given with its conserved first and last residue.

TRBJ2-7	12	TRBV6-2/TRBV6-3	CASSSTVYEQYF
TRBJ2-1	17	TRBV27	CASSLGTGAKLNNEQFF
TRBJ2-1	17	TRBV14	CASSQDGWQVPNNEQFF
TRBJ2-7	16	TRBV30	CAWVGVVQGIPYEQYF
TRBJ2-7	12	TRBV29-1	CSAGEQGYEQYF
TRBJ2-7	15	TRBV2	CASIPGRQDLRWQYF
TRBJ1-2	14	TRBV21-1	CASSNGLSNYGYTF
TRBJ2-2	15	TRBV6-6	CASLGQGANTGELFF
TRBJ2-7	14	TRBV14	CASSQDPGPGEQYF
TRBJ1-1	14	TRBV7-9	CASSSLYGNTEAFF
TRBJ2-1	12	TRBV29-1	CSVSGPSIEQFF
TRBJ2-7	15	TRBV9	CASSPGTSGAGWQYF
TRBJ1-1	14	TRBV13	CASSFRTTGTEAFF
TRBJ2-7	16	TRBV12-3/TRBV12-4	CASSFKRQVRPYEQYF
TRBJ2-7	12	TRBV28	CASSSTAYEQYF
TRBJ2-1	16	TRBV3-1	CASSQDYGTGYNEQFF
TRBJ2-3	13	TRBV27	CASSLSRGNTQYF
TRBJ2-1	16	TRBV5-5	CASSLGSGRGWNEQFF
TRBJ2-7	13	TRBV29-1	CSVEQGESYEQYF
TRBJ2-2	15	TRBV9	CASSGRRGGTGELFF
TRBJ2-7	13	TRBV5-1	CASSPQGALEQYF